The rows below give T cell receptor beta chains drawn from one sample of a study of cytomegalovirus exposure and HLA in healthy donors. The table came from immunoSEQ multiplex PCR; TCRdb's copy has only in-frame clones and leaves some out. Of some 100,000 clones in the sample, around 74% were seen once. The sample was PBMCs. These receptors all come from a woman in her forties in good health and CMV-seronegative. The CDR3 runs from the conserved cysteine through the conserved F or W. A D gene is named only where the DNA matches it firmly. Rows give clone size only sometimes, using once, few, many, or a class for an expanded clone.

j_call cdr3_length d_call clone_size v_call cdr3_nt cdr3_aa
TRBJ1-2 12 TRBD1 few TRBV4-3 TGCGCCAGCAGCTCACAGGGGTGGGGCTACACCTTC CASSSQGWGYTF
TRBJ2-1 16 NA few TRBV4-2 TGTGCCAGCAGCCAAGACGGCCCCTTGTCGGGCAATGAGCAGTTCTTC CASSQDGPLSGNEQFF
TRBJ1-1 14 NA NA TRBV7-9 TGTGCCAGCACCCCAACTGGGGGGATAACTGAAGCTTTCTTT CASTPTGGITEAFF
TRBJ2-7 15 TRBD1 few TRBV7-2 TGTGCCAGCAGCCCCGGGACAGGAAGCTCCTACGAGCAGTACTTC CASSPGTGSSYEQYF
TRBJ2-1 13 NA NA TRBV5-1 TGCGCCAGCAGCTTGGCAAACTACAATGAGCAGTTCTTC CASSLANYNEQFF
TRBJ1-1 14 TRBD1 medium-sized TRBV27 TGTGCCAGCAGTACCCAGACAGGGGGAGATGAAGCTTTCTTT CASSTQTGGDEAFF
TRBJ2-1 14 TRBD2 NA TRBV29-1 TGCAGCGTGGGACTAGCGGGAGGGCCTAGTGAGCAGTTCTTC CSVGLAGGPSEQFF
TRBJ1-6 16 TRBD1 few TRBV14 TGTGCCAGCAGCCGACTCGAGGGGACAGGGAGCTCACCCCTCCACTTT CASSRLEGTGSSPLHF
TRBJ1-5 18 NA NA TRBV4-2 TGTGCCAGCAGCCAAGGCTACCGGGGCAGGAGGGGCAATCAGCCCCAGCATTTT CASSQGYRGRRGNQPQHF
TRBJ2-5 14 NA NA TRBV7-8 TGTGCCAGCGGGGGCTCGCGCCAAAGAGAGACCCAGTACTTC CASGGSRQRETQYF
TRBJ1-4 16 NA NA TRBV5-1 TGCGCCAGCAGCTTGCTCCCCAGGGTAGCTAATGAAAAACTGTTTTTT CASSLLPRVANEKLFF
TRBJ1-2 14 TRBD1 NA TRBV9 TGTGCCAGCAGGAATGAGGGGGCGAAAGGCGGCTACACCTTC CASRNEGAKGGYTF
TRBJ2-3 16 NA few TRBV28 TGTGCCAGCAGTTTACTTGGACGGGGTGGCACAGATACGCAGTATTTT CASSLLGRGGTDTQYF
TRBJ1-2 14 NA NA TRBV7-4 TGTGTGTGGGGCAGGGGCTCCCTGGACTATGGCTACACCTTC CVWGRGSLDYGYTF
TRBJ2-7 12 TRBD1 NA TRBV6-1 TGTGCCACAAGGGACAGGGGCTACGAGCAGTACTTC CATRDRGYEQYF
TRBJ1-1 15 NA NA TRBV27 TGTGCCAGCAGTGCACAGACAGTTATGAACACTGAAGCTTTCTTT CASSAQTVMNTEAFF
TRBJ2-3 16 TRBD2 once TRBV4-3 TGCGCCAGCAGCCGACACCGCGGGGGGGCGACAGATACGCAGTATTTT CASSRHRGGATDTQYF
TRBJ2-7 16 TRBD2 NA TRBV5-1 TGCGCCAGCAGCTTGGGGGGGGGAGCCACTAACTACGAGCAGTACTTC CASSLGGGATNYEQYF
TRBJ1-4 14 TRBD1 few TRBV30 TGTGCCTGGAGTGGACAGGGCCTCCCGGAAAAACTGTTTTTT CAWSGQGLPEKLFF
TRBJ1-2 17 TRBD1 NA TRBV25-1 TGTGCCAGCCAAGAACCGGGACAGGGGGCCTCGGGCTATGGCTACACCTTC CASQEPGQGASGYGYTF
TRBJ2-5 15 NA NA TRBV7-3 TGTGCCAGCAGCTTACAGTCGGGGAATCGGGAGACCCAGTACTTC CASSLQSGNRETQYF
TRBJ1-6 13 NA NA TRBV11-2 TGTGCCAGCAGCTTAGATCCGGGGGAGCCCCTCCACTTT CASSLDPGEPLHF
TRBJ2-2 16 TRBD1 few TRBV6-1 TGTGCCAGCAGTGAACTAACAGGGGCGAACACCGGGGAGCTGTTTTTT CASSELTGANTGELFF
TRBJ2-7 14 TRBD1 NA TRBV27 TGTGCCAGCAGTTTAGGGACAGGGATCTACGAGCAGTACTTC CASSLGTGIYEQYF
TRBJ2-7 13 NA NA TRBV6-6 TGTGCCAGCAGTCTCCGGGGAATCTACGAGCAGTACTTC CASSLRGIYEQYF
TRBJ1-6 13 NA NA TRBV30 TGTGCCTGGAGACCATCCTATAATTCCCCCCTCCACTTT CAWRPSYNSPLHF
TRBJ2-7 12 TRBD1 NA TRBV27 TGTGCCAGCAGTCTGACAGGGTACGAGCAGTACTTC CASSLTGYEQYF
TRBJ1-5 22 NA NA TRBV23-1 TGCGCCAGCAGTCAATCCAACAGCCTCTTTCCCTCCATTCGCCCGAGCAATCAGCCCCAGCATTTT CASSQSNSLFPSIRPSNQPQHF
TRBJ1-1 13 NA once TRBV2 TGTGCCAGCAAGTGGACAGTGAACACTGAAGCTTTCTTT CASKWTVNTEAFF
TRBJ2-3 17 NA NA TRBV4-2 TGTGCCAGCAGCCACGAATCAACCGGGACAACTACAGATACGCAGTATTTT CASSHESTGTTTDTQYF
TRBJ1-5 14 TRBD1 NA TRBV30 TGTGCCTGGACAACAGGGGGTGTTACTCAGCCCCAGCATTTT CAWTTGGVTQPQHF
TRBJ2-6 14 NA NA TRBV28 TGTGCCAGCATTAGGGGGAGTGGGGCCAACGTCCTGACTTTC CASIRGSGANVLTF
TRBJ2-3 14 NA NA TRBV9 TGTGCCAGCAGCAGGGGACTCTACACAGATACGCAGTATTTT CASSRGLYTDTQYF
TRBJ2-1 15 TRBD2 NA TRBV25-1 TGTGCCAGCAGTGAATTCGCTAGCGGGAGGGGCGAGCAGTTCTTC CASSEFASGRGEQFF
TRBJ2-2 18 TRBD2 few TRBV11-2 TGTGCCAGCAGCTTAGAAACTAGCGGGAGGGCGGGCACCGGGGAGCTGTTTTTT CASSLETSGRAGTGELFF
TRBJ2-7 15 TRBD1 NA TRBV18 TGTGCCAGCTCCCAAGGGACAGGGGATCCCTACGAGCAGTACTTC CASSQGTGDPYEQYF
TRBJ2-3 15 TRBD1 NA TRBV7-3 TGTGCCAGCAGCCTAGGGACAGCTAGCACAGATACGCAGTATTTT CASSLGTASTDTQYF
TRBJ2-1 16 TRBD2 NA TRBV5-1 TGCGCCAGCAACTTGTCCAGGCTAGCGGGAATGGATGAGCAGTTCTTC CASNLSRLAGMDEQFF
TRBJ2-5 11 NA NA TRBV20-1 TGCAGTGCTAGTCAGCAAGAGACCCAGTACTTC CSASQQETQYF
TRBJ2-6 15 NA NA TRBV29-1 TGCAGCGTTGAATTTTTTGAGTCTGGGGCCAACGTCCTGACTTTC CSVEFFESGANVLTF
TRBJ2-1 15 NA NA TRBV6-1 TGTGCCAGCAGTGAGTACGTGATCGGGTTTAATGAGCAGTTCTTC CASSEYVIGFNEQFF
TRBJ2-1 15 NA NA TRBV7-9 TGTTCCAGCAGCTTAAGGGACTCCGCAGCCAATGAGCAGTTCTTC CSSSLRDSAANEQFF
TRBJ1-1 15 NA NA TRBV19 TGTGCCAGTATCCCCGCAGGGGTTTTCTACGCTGAAGCTTTCTTT CASIPAGVFYAEAFF
TRBJ2-5 15 NA NA TRBV6-5 TGTGCCAGCAGTTACTCGAGGGCAGGGGGGGAGACCCAGTACTTC CASSYSRAGGETQYF
TRBJ1-2 15 NA NA TRBV7-2 TGTGCCAGCAGCAGAAACAGGAGGGCACCAGAAGGCTACACCTTC CASSRNRRAPEGYTF
TRBJ1-1 15 TRBD1 NA TRBV10-3 TGTGCCATCACCAGGGACAGGGAAAGGGGCACTGAAGCTTTCTTT CAITRDRERGTEAFF
TRBJ2-7 16 NA NA TRBV7-9 TGTGCCAGCAGCTTAGTTGCGTTGGACACGACCTACGAGCAGTACTTC CASSLVALDTTYEQYF
TRBJ2-7 13 NA NA TRBV5-1 TGCGCCAGCAGCTTGGACGGGGGATCCGAGCAGTACTTC CASSLDGGSEQYF
TRBJ1-6 14 NA NA TRBV9 TGTGCCAGCAGCGCCGATCCGGGGAATTCACCCCTCCACTTT CASSADPGNSPLHF
TRBJ2-1 15 TRBD1 NA TRBV19 TGTGCCAGTAATATACCGGGACAGGGCAGCAATGAGCAGTTCTTC CASNIPGQGSNEQFF
TRBJ2-2 14 TRBD1 once TRBV7-9 TGTGCCAGCAGCCCCGAACAGGGGACCGGGGAGCTGTTTTTT CASSPEQGTGELFF
TRBJ2-6 16 NA NA TRBV11-2 TGTGCCAGCAGCTTAGAATCCGGGACTGGGGCCAACGTCCTGACTTTC CASSLESGTGANVLTF